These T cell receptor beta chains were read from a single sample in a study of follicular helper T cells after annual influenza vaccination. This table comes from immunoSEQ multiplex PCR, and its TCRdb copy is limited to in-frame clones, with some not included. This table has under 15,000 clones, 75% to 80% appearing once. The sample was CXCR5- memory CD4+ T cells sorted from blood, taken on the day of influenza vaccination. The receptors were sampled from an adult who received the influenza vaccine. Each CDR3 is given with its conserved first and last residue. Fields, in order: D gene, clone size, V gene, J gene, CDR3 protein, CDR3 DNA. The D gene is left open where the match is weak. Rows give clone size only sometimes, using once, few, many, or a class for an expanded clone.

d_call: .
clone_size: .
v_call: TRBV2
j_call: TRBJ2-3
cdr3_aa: CASRPLPKTGTDTQYF
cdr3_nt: TGTGCCAGCAGGCCCCTCCCCAAAACTGGCACAGATACGCAGTATTTT

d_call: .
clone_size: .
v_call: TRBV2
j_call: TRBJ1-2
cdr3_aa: CASRPDRRNGYTF
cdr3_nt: TGTGCCAGCAGGCCCGACAGGAGAAATGGCTACACCTTC

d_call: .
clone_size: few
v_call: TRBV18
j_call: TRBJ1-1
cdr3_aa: CASSPEGSGGTEAFF
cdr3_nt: TGTGCCAGCTCACCAGAAGGCAGCGGGGGTACTGAAGCTTTCTTT

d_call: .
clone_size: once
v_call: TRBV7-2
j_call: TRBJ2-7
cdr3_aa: CASSLAGGLGEQYF
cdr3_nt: TGTGCCAGCAGCTTAGCTGGGGGCTTGGGCGAGCAGTACTTC

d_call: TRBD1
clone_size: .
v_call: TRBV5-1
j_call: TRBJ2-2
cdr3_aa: CASSNRDRARGELFF
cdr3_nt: TGCGCCAGCAGCAACCGGGACAGGGCCCGCGGGGAGCTGTTTTTT

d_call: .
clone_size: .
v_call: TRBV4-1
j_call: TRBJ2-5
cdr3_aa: CASSQGAVETQYF
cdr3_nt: TGCGCCAGCAGCCAGGGGGCAGTAGAGACCCAGTACTTC

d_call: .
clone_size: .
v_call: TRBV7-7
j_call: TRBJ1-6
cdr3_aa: CASSLNGGSPLHF
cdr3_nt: TGTGCCAGCAGCTTAAACGGCGGGTCACCCCTCCACTTT

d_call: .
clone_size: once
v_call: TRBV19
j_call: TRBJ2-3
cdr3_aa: CASNREGVPTDTQYF
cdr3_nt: TGTGCCAGCAATAGGGAGGGGGTCCCCACAGATACGCAGTATTTT

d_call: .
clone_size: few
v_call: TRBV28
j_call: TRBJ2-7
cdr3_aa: CASSFRVRGRGEQYF
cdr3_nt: TGTGCCAGCAGTTTCCGGGTTCGGGGCCGTGGCGAGCAGTACTTC

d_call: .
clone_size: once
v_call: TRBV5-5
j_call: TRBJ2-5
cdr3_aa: CASSLVVGIGETQYF
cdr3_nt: TGTGCCAGCAGCTTGGTCGTGGGGATCGGAGAGACCCAGTACTTC